Reported below is one T cell receptor beta chain. Its antigen remains unknown. Trimming removed 5 bases from V and 4 bases from J; junction bases left unmatched: 5. The CDR3 consists of 14 residues. Germline CDR1 ENHRY, CDR2 SYGVKD. The data stem from a study of OX40 agonist ivuxolimab in advanced cancers. Study-level information: Patients in dose escalation had liver, melanoma, kidney or head and neck cancers. General observations from the study: With doses of 0.1-3.0 mg/kg, partial responders showed among the lowest clonal expansion.

The assay was immunoSEQ multiplex PCR, and TCRdb's table has in-frame clones only and misses some. The sample includes more than 75,000 clones, more than 75% of them seen just once. Sequencing was performed on CD4+ or CD8+ T cells sorted from blood, taken in a trial of the OX40 agonist ivuxolimab. The chain is built from TRBV10-3 and TRBJ2-5, with TRBD1 matching over 9 bases. The TCR originated in an adult with an advanced solid tumor such as melanoma, head and neck, liver or kidney cancer. CDR3: CAISPGQGGETQYF. The CDR3 DNA reads as TGTGCCATCAGTCCGGGACAGGGTGGAGAGACCCAGTACTTC.